Below, one TCR beta chain is given with its context. This clone was observed a handful of times. The antigen it binds to is not known. It has no much larger one-base neighbor in the sample; base qualities were not kept. Patients with autoimmune disease history or receiving systemic immunosuppression were excluded from the trial. Peripheral blood for TCR sequencing was collected from all dose cohorts at baseline, on cycle 4 day 1, and on cycle 7 day 1. The samples were drawn from a first-in-human, open-label, multicenter phase I dose-escalation trial of ivuxolimab. Adults with locally advanced or metastatic head and neck squamous cell, hepatocellular, melanoma or renal cell carcinoma were enrolled in the trial. Before TCR sequencing, CD4+ T cells and CD8+ T cells from peripheral blood were sorted into separate populations. This sample was included in a study of OX40 agonist ivuxolimab in advanced cancers. General notes on the study: Ivuxolimab, which targeted the costimulatory receptor OX40 (CD134), was an agonistic, fully human IgG2 monoclonal antibody. Intravenous ivuxolimab was administered to patients every 2 weeks at six dose levels: 0.01, 0.1, 0.3, 1.5, 3 and 10 mg/kg. Among the approximately 50 dose-escalation patients, approximately 20 had hepatocellular carcinoma, roughly 15 melanoma, 9 renal cell carcinoma and 9 head and neck cancer. In the dose-escalation cohort, 82.7% of patients were male, and the mean age was approximately 55 years, with a range of 23 to 79. Patients were allowed to have had prior anti-PD-1, anti-PD-L1 or anti-CTLA-4 therapy, and 40% of the dose-escalation patients had been treated with checkpoint inhibitors. Partial responses were achieved by three dose-escalation patients, of whom one had hepatocellular carcinoma and two had cutaneous melanoma. Peripheral TCRbeta sequencing was intended to test whether TCR sequence diversity was altered and clonal T-cell expansion was caused by ivuxolimab. The paper reports the monotherapy dose-escalation portion (N of about 50 patients) of the phase I ivuxolimab trial.

From the germline V gene (reference sequence), CDR1 is SGHNT and CDR2 is YYREEE. Reading from cysteine to phenylalanine, the CDR3 counts 17 amino acids. Kept here is only the CDR3 DNA, which spans 51 bases and is read in frame from base 1. V sheds 2 bases and J sheds 0 bases, leaving 17 bases between their ends. For sequencing of the TCRbeta CDR3 region, genomic DNA was extracted from the sorted cells. TCRbeta CDR3 regions were sequenced using the immunoSEQ Assay. Sourced from immuneACCESS, this table was stored by TCRdb with only in-frame sequences that have V and J called. A share of the clones is absent; for the studies checked, an unresolved V gene accounts for under half, and the remainder has no known explanation. The sample records 40,000 to 60,000 clones, over 75% of which are singletons. Clones ranked in the top ten supply around 9.9% of the sample. Here is what the overall study found, with its caveats: Which antigens the clonally expanded peripheral T cells were specific for was not determined. After ivuxolimab, CD8+ T cells had more expanded clones than CD4+ T cells on average. Low levels of normalized T-cell clonal expansion were also seen in some patients who did not respond. At doses of 0.1 to 3.0 mg/kg, clonal expansion of both CD4+ and CD8+ T cells in blood was seen between baseline and week 6. In the 0.1-3.0 mg/kg groups, partial responders were among the patients with the lowest normalized peripheral clonal expansion, particularly in CD8+ T cells.

The sequence links TRBV5-4 to TRBJ1-1; the D gene identity is not certain. Sample: CD4+ or CD8+ T cells sorted from blood, taken in a trial of the OX40 agonist ivuxolimab. This receptor was obtained from an adult with an advanced solid tumor such as melanoma, head and neck, liver or kidney cancer. This receptor has the CDR3 CASSFMGFRLMNTEAFF. The nucleotides read TGTGCCAGCAGCTTTATGGGGTTTCGGCTAATGAACACTGAAGCTTTCTTT.